The 31 T cell receptor beta chains in this list originate from one sample, sequenced in a study of blood T cell repertoires in COVID-19. Data came from immunoSEQ multiplex PCR; TCRdb stores just in-frame clones and leaves some out. Here the sample spans about 200,000 clones, 88% being singletons. Sequencing was performed on peripheral blood. The receptors here all came from a human donor in a cohort sampled during active COVID-19.

The V call is TRBV18, the J call TRBJ2-5; 7 bases match TRBD2. Trimming at V came to 8 bases and at J to 2 bases, leaving 8 bases not matched to a gene. The CDR3 has 14 residues. CDR1 and CDR2 from the germline V gene are KGHSH and LQKENI. CDR3 DNA: TGTGCCAGCACGGCGGGGGTGGGTCAAGAGACCCAGTACTTC. It specifies CASTAGVGQETQYF.

This rearrangement joins TRBV5-1 to TRBJ2-1; 8 nucleotides agree with TRBD2. Germline CDR1 SGHRS, CDR2 YFSETQ. The CDR3 is made up of 16 amino acids. V gave up 4 bases and J gave up 4 bases; unmatched junction bases: 10. CDR3: CASSPGGIGAYNEQFF. CDR3 DNA: TGCGCCAGCAGCCCGGGAGGGATTGGGGCATACAATGAGCAGTTCTTC.

This sequence joins TRBV30 and TRBJ2-2; D gene unclear. The germline CDR1 and CDR2 sequences are GTSNPN and SVGIG (reference sequence). V was cut by 5 bases and J by 5 bases, with 12 bases left in between. The CDR3 loop spans 13 amino acids. The chain's CDR3 is CAWALAPTGELFF. The CDR3, as DNA: TGTGCCTGGGCCTTAGCTCCTACCGGGGAGCTGTTTTTT.

The J gene is TRBJ2-7, the V gene TRBV6-6, with 10 bases matching TRBD1. The CDR3 is 15 residues long. The V gene end was trimmed by 7 bases and the J gene end by 4 bases; junction bases not matched to a gene: 10. Germline CDR1 MNHNY, CDR2 SVGAGI (reference sequence). This CDR3 is CASTYSGTGEYEQYF. Written as DNA, the CDR3 is TGTGCCAGCACCTACTCCGGGACAGGGGAGTACGAGCAGTACTTC.

The chain combines TRBV19 with TRBJ1-2; the D is unclear. The CDR3 runs 12 residues. Germline loops: CDR1 LNHDA, CDR2 SQIVND (reference sequence). V was pared by 3 bases and J by 7 bases, with 9 bases between. The CDR3 region is CASSMLSGGYTF. DNA for the CDR3: TGTGCCAGTAGTATGCTTTCAGGTGGCTACACCTTC. The complete variable domain, with remaining parts taken from reference TRBV19 and TRBJ1-2, reads DGGITQSPKYLFRKEGQNVTLSCEQNLNHDAMYWYRQDPGQGLRLIYYSQIVNDFQKGDIAEGYSVSREKKESFPLTVTSAQKNPTAFYLCASSMLSGGYTFGSGTRLTVV.

The chain has TRBV30 and TRBJ2-7; D not certain. Trimming left V 0 bases short and J 3 bases short, with 15 bases between. Germline V gives CDR1 GTSNPN, CDR2 SVGIG (reference sequence). This CDR3 comprises 15 residues. CDR3 residues: CAWSVYPSNSYEQYF. Here the CDR3 DNA reads TGTGCCTGGAGTGTGTACCCTTCCAATAGCTACGAGCAGTACTTC.

The chain is built from TRBV2 and TRBJ2-7; 8 bases agree with TRBD2. Germline-derived CDR1 and CDR2 are SNHLY and FYNNEI. V was pared by 8 bases and J by 3 bases, with 9 bases of the junction left unmatched. The CDR3 is made up of 14 amino acids. This CDR3 is CASLLRGGIYEQYF. The DNA for the CDR3 is TGTGCCAGCTTACTACGGGGGGGTATCTACGAGCAGTACTTC.

V gene TRBV6-5 combines with J gene TRBJ2-4; possibly TRBD1 for D (5 bases). The germline CDR1 and CDR2 sequences are MNHEY and SVGAGI. The CDR3 extends over 15 amino acids. Trimming pared 7 bases from V and 7 bases from J, leaving 20 bases between. The CDR3 DNA follows: TGTGCCAGCACCTCCTCCAGGGTGGGGCTGAACATTCAGTACTTC. Translated: CASTSSRVGLNIQYF.

The genes are TRBV6-5 and TRBJ2-3, with 9 nucleotides matching TRBD2. The germline V gene has CDR1 MNHEY and CDR2 SVGAGI. V trimming: 5 bases; J trimming: 5 bases; junction bases outside the gene matches: 8. This CDR3 is built from 15 residues. The CDR3 region has the DNA TGTGCCAGCAGTCGCGGGGGGGCCGTGGGAGATACGCAGTATTTT. Its translation is CASSRGGAVGDTQYF.

CDR3 sequence reads: CASSQGQDTQYF. The CDR3 region has the DNA TGCGCCAGCAGCCAGGGACAAGATACGCAGTATTTT. The rearrangement uses TRBV4-1 and TRBJ2-3; weak D call: TRBD1 (6 bases). V dropped 3 bases and J dropped 5 bases, with 6 bases sitting between them. This CDR3 is 12 amino acids long. Germline loops: CDR1 MGHRA, CDR2 YSYEKL.

This rearrangement joins TRBV20-1 to TRBJ2-3; D is unresolved. Trimming pared 3 bases from V and 3 bases from J, leaving 28 bases between. Germline V gene data show CDR1 as DFQATT and CDR2 as SNEGSKA (reference sequence). The CDR3 has 19 amino acids. CDR3 in DNA: TGCAGTGCTAGTGGTTCGAGCTACGTCCCAACAGTCCCTACAGATACGCAGTATTTT. This codes for CSASGSSYVPTVPTDTQYF.

V gene TRBV4-2 combines with J gene TRBJ2-5; the match to TRBD2 covers 12 bases. The CDR3 has 17 residues. Germline trimming cut 0 bases from V and 5 bases from J; bases unmatched to any gene: 7. Germline CDR1 reads LGHNA; CDR2 reads YNFKEQ. This CDR3 is CASSQEPLAGGMETQYF. CDR3 DNA: TGTGCCAGCAGCCAAGAGCCCCTAGCGGGAGGGATGGAGACCCAGTACTTC.

This clone was detected once. V is TRBV6-5 and J is TRBJ1-2, with no clear D. Germline V gene lookup returns CDR1 MNHEY and CDR2 SVGAGI. The V end was cut by 6 bases, the J end by 4 bases, with 9 bases between. This CDR3 spans 12 amino acids. The CDR3 DNA reads as TGTGCCAGCAGCGACAACCCCTATGGCTACACCTTC. Its protein product is CASSDNPYGYTF.

This chain links TRBV5-6 with TRBJ2-7, with 13 nucleotides matching TRBD2. The CDR3 loop spans 15 amino acids. Germline lookup yields CDR1 SGHDT and CDR2 YYEEEE. Trimming took 4 bases from V and 2 from J; bases not matched to a gene: 3. The CDR3 spells CASSRTSGSPYEQYF. CDR3 nucleotide sequence: TGTGCCAGCAGCCGGACTAGCGGGAGTCCCTACGAGCAGTACTTC. The whole variable domain, remainder taken from reference TRBV5-6 and TRBJ2-7, is DAGVTQSPTHLIKTRGQQVTLRCSPKSGHDTVSWYQQALGQGPQFIFQYYEEEERQRGNFPDRFSGHQFPNYSSELNVNALLLGDSALYLCASSRTSGSPYEQYFGPGTRLTVT.

The chain uses TRBV5-4 and TRBJ2-1, with TRBD2 matching over 10 bases. Germline trimming cut 0 bases from V and 7 bases from J; bases unmatched to any gene: 10. The CDR3 runs to 17 residues. The germline V gene encodes CDR1 SGHNT and CDR2 YYREEE (reference sequence). In nucleotides, the CDR3 is TGTGCCAGCAGCTTGGACCTTGGACTAGCGGCGTTTAATGAGCAGTTCTTC. As protein: CASSLDLGLAAFNEQFF.

The chain carries TRBV5-1 and TRBJ2-5; TRBD2 matches 8 bases. The CDR3 has 14 amino acids. Germline V gene data show CDR1 as SGHRS and CDR2 as YFSETQ. V was pared by 0 bases and J by 4 bases, with 2 bases of the junction left unmatched. CDR3 protein: CASSLVAGRETQYF. The CDR3 DNA follows: TGCGCCAGCAGCTTGGTAGCGGGACGAGAGACCCAGTACTTC.

The chain uses TRBV6-5 and TRBJ1-5; TRBD1 is a possible D gene (6 bases). Germline V gene lookup returns CDR1 MNHEY and CDR2 SVGAGI. Trimming left V 5 bases short and J 6 bases short, with 14 bases between. The CDR3 totals 14 residues. The chain's CDR3 is CASSTGFMGQPQHF. Written as DNA, the CDR3 is TGTGCCAGCAGTACAGGGTTTATGGGTCAGCCCCAGCATTTT.

The CDR3 sequence is CASSPWRNQETQYF. CDR3 DNA: TGTGCCAGCAGCCCATGGCGGAACCAAGAGACCCAGTACTTC. The chain joins TRBV3-1 (or the pseudogene TRBV3-2) to TRBJ2-5; D not certain. This CDR3 region has 14 residues. Per the germline V gene, CDR1 is LGHDT and CDR2 is YNNKEL (reference sequence). The ends were cut back, 4 bases at V and 0 bases at J, with 9 bases in the middle.

This clone has only a few counts. The genes are TRBV18 and TRBJ1-3, with a possible D match to TRBD1 (6 bases). V lost 3 bases to trimming and J lost 2 bases, with 17 bases between them. The CDR3 runs 17 residues. Germline values: CDR1 KGHSH, CDR2 LQKENI. The CDR3 nucleotides read TGTGCCAGCTCACCGCCGACAGGCTGGGTTACTGGAAACACCATATATTTT. Translated, it gives CASSPPTGWVTGNTIYF.

In this sample, this clone turned up a few times. The V and J genes are TRBV5-6 and TRBJ2-1; D remains unclear. The CDR3 is 14 residues long. V lost 3 bases to trimming and J lost 9 bases, with 16 bases between them. CDR1 is SGHDT, CDR2 YYEEEE, per germline. Written as DNA, the CDR3 is TGTGCCAGCAGCTCGAGCCCCGGAGTGGCTGAGCAGTTCTTC. Amino acids: CASSSSPGVAEQFF.

The chain links TRBV7-8 to TRBJ2-1, with a tentative D call TRBD1 (5 bases). The CDR3 spans 15 residues. Germline CDR1 SGHVS, CDR2 FQNEAQ. V gave up 1 base and J gave up 7 bases, with 14 bases separating them. CDR3 sequence: CASSLGGLGANEQFF. The CDR3 nucleotides read TGTGCCAGCAGCTTAGGGGGTTTAGGGGCAAATGAGCAGTTCTTC.

This CDR3 reads CASSRGALAGARPTDTQYF. The CDR3 bases are TGTGCCAGCAGCCGCGGAGCACTAGCGGGGGCTCGGCCCACAGATACGCAGTATTTT. The chain employs TRBV14 and TRBJ2-3; 11 nucleotides line up with TRBD2. CDR1 and CDR2 (germline): SGHDN, FVKESK. CDR3 length: 19 residues. The V segment lost 4 bases and the J segment 2 bases; nucleotides outside the gene matches: 14.

The CDR3 loop is CASSQEGQGSGYTF. CDR3 nucleotides: TGCGCCAGCAGCCAAGAGGGACAGGGGTCTGGCTACACCTTC. The J gene is TRBJ1-2, the V gene TRBV4-3; TRBD1 matches at 10 bases. CDR1 and CDR2 from the germline V gene are LGHNA and YSLEER. The CDR3 contains 14 residues. V lost 0 bases, J lost 7 bases, and 2 bases stayed unmatched.

The chain joins TRBV7-6 to TRBJ2-1; 9 positions match TRBD2. V lost 1 base, J lost 6 bases, and 10 bases stayed unmatched. The CDR3 totals 17 residues. Germline V gene data show CDR1 as SGHVS and CDR2 as FNYEAQ. The CDR3 protein is CASSLVVAGDPFNEQFF. The CDR3 DNA follows: TGTGCCAGCAGCTTAGTGGTAGCGGGGGATCCCTTCAATGAGCAGTTCTTC.

The chain combines TRBV5-1 with TRBJ2-4; D perhaps matches TRBD1 (6 bases). Trimming shortened V by 5 bases and J by 4 bases, and 22 bases separated the two germline ends. This CDR3 contains 17 residues. Germline CDR1 reads SGHRS; CDR2 reads YFSETQ. CDR3 DNA: TGCGCCAGCAGGTTAACTCTGGACAGTGATGGAAAAAACATTCAGTACTTC. Translating gives CASRLTLDSDGKNIQYF.

DNA of the CDR3: TGTGCCATCAGTGAGCTACCGGGACTAGCGGGACTACAGTACTTC. As protein: CAISELPGLAGLQYF. This chain joins TRBV10-3 and TRBJ2-7, with TRBD2 identical over 13 bases. The CDR3 sequence is 15 residues long. V shed 2 bases and J 10 bases; nucleotides not matched to a gene: 8. The V gene's germline CDR1 is ENHRY and CDR2 SYGVKD.

As DNA, the CDR3 is TGTGCCAGCAGTTATTTTCGAGCGGGGGGGCCCGGTGAGCAGTTCTTC. Translation gives CASSYFRAGGPGEQFF. V and J are TRBV6-5 and TRBJ2-1, with 10 bases identical to TRBD2. The CDR3 is 16 residues long. J gave up 9 bases and V 3 bases, and 11 bases lay outside the gene matches. Germline lookup yields CDR1 MNHEY and CDR2 SVGAGI.

This rearrangement joins TRBV5-4 to TRBJ2-3; 9 bases match TRBD2. V was clipped by 4 bases and J by 2 bases; unmatched bases: 8. The CDR3 sequence is 16 residues long. Germline V CDR1 and CDR2: SGHNT, YYREEE (reference sequence). DNA of the CDR3: TGTGCCAGCAGCAAGGAGGCTAGCGGGGCCACAGATACGCAGTATTTT. This encodes CASSKEASGATDTQYF.

A note on this clone: This sample also contains other DNA sequences that code for the same CDR3. The chain uses TRBV12-5 and TRBJ2-2; TRBD1 matches at 8 bases. The germline CDR1 and CDR2 sequences are LGHNT and FRNRAP. The junction had 6 bases not matched to a gene; V was cut back by 1 base and J by 8 bases. The CDR3 runs to 15 residues. Here the CDR3 reads CASGLGQGRTGELFF. The DNA of the CDR3 is TGTGCTAGTGGTTTGGGACAGGGGCGGACTGGGGAGCTGTTTTTT.

The CDR3 bases are TGTGCCAGCAGCTTAGGGGACAGGAATAATGAAAAACTGTTTTTT. Protein sequence: CASSLGDRNNEKLFF. The V call is TRBV11-2, the J call TRBJ1-4; 8 nucleotides match TRBD1. Germline lookup yields CDR1 SGHAT and CDR2 FQNNGV. The junction had 2 bases not matched to a gene; V was cut back by 1 base and J by 4 bases. The CDR3 covers 15 residues.

This chain joins TRBV28 and TRBJ1-2, with no clear D. The CDR3 is 13 amino acids. V was trimmed by 8 bases and J by 8 bases, leaving 18 bases between them. Germline assignment: CDR1 MDHEN and CDR2 SYDVKM. The CDR3, as DNA: TGTGCCAGCTCGCCAGCGCTATTCCCAGGCTACACCTTC. Translating it yields CASSPALFPGYTF.